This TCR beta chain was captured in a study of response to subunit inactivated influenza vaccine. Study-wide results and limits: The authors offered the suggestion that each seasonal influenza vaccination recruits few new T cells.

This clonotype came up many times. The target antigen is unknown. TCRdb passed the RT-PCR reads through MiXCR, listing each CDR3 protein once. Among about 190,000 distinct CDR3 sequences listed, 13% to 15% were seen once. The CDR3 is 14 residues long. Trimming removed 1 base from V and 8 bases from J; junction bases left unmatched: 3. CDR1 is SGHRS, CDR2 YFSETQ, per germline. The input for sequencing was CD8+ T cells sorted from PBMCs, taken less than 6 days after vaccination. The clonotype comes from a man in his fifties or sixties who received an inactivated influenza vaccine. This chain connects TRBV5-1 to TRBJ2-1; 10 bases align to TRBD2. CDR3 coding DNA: TGCGCCAGCAGCTTGACTAGCGGGGTCGATGAGCAGTTCTTC. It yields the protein CASSLTSGVDEQFF.